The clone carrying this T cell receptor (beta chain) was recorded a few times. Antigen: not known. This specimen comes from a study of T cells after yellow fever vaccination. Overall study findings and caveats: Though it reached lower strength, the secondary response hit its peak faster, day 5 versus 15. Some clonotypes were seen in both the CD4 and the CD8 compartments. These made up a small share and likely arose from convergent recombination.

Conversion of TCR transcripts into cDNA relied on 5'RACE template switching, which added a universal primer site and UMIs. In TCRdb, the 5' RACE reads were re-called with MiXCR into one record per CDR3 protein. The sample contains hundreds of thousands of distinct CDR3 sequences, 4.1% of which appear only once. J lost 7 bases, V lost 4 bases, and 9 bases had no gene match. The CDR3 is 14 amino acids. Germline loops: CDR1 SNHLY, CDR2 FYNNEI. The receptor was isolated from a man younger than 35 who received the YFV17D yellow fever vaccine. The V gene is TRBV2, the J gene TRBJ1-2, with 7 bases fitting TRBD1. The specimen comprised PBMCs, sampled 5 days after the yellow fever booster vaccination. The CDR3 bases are TGTGCCAGCAGTGTCGAGACAGGGTCGAGTGGCTACACCTTC. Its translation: CASSVETGSSGYTF.